These T cell receptor beta chains were read from a single sample in a study of T cell responses to AZD1222 COVID-19 vaccine. The data were produced by immunoSEQ multiplex PCR, yet TCRdb's version contains in-frame clones alone and is incomplete. In the table there are tens of thousands of clones, about 88% of which are singletons. This material consisted of peripheral blood, taken on day 0 of AZD1222 vaccination. The receptors shown here come from an adult in good health. The CDR3 runs from the conserved cysteine through the conserved F or W. A D gene is named only where the DNA matches it firmly. Some rows have no size entry. The others give once, few or many, or a class for an expanded clone.

V,D,length,size,J,CDR3,DNA
TRBV7-9,.,13,.,TRBJ1-6,CASTLPGHSPLHF,TGTGCCAGCACCCTGCCGGGCCATTCACCCCTCCACTTT
TRBV7-9,TRBD1,13,.,TRBJ2-1,CASSLDRGREQFF,TGTGCCAGCAGCTTGGACAGGGGGCGTGAGCAGTTCTTC
TRBV7-2,TRBD1,15,.,TRBJ2-7,CASLPGQGEFYEQYF,TGTGCCAGCCTCCCGGGACAGGGGGAATTCTACGAGCAGTACTTC
TRBV7-3,.,15,once,TRBJ1-4,CASSLQGEANEKLFF,TGTGCCAGCAGCTTACAGGGAGAGGCTAATGAAAAACTGTTTTTT
TRBV12-3/TRBV12-4,.,13,.,TRBJ1-2,CASSLLVDYGYTF,TGTGCCAGCAGTTTATTGGTTGACTATGGCTACACCTTC
TRBV9,.,14,.,TRBJ2-3,CASSVERGTDTQYF,TGTGCCAGCAGCGTAGAAAGAGGAACAGATACGCAGTATTTT
TRBV7-9,.,17,.,TRBJ1-1,CASSLADGQGSDTEAFF,TGTGCCAGCAGCTTAGCAGACGGGCAGGGGTCGGACACTGAAGCTTTCTTT
TRBV7-9,.,15,.,TRBJ2-1,CASSYPAGGLNEQFF,TGTGCCAGCAGCTACCCGGCTGGGGGACTCAATGAGCAGTTCTTC
TRBV2,.,14,.,TRBJ1-2,CASTAAASGYGYTF,TGTGCCAGCACCGCAGCAGCCAGTGGCTATGGCTACACCTTC
TRBV5-1,.,14,once,TRBJ1-3,CASSLGGYGNTIYF,TGCGCCAGCAGCTTGGGAGGGTACGGAAACACCATATATTTT
TRBV12-3/TRBV12-4,TRBD1,13,.,TRBJ1-1,CASNDRDGTEAFF,TGTGCCAGCAATGACAGGGACGGCACTGAAGCTTTCTTT
TRBV7-3,TRBD2,14,.,TRBJ2-7,CASSPGTSGSEQYF,TGTGCCAGCAGCCCGGGGACTAGCGGGAGCGAGCAGTACTTC
TRBV11-2,.,14,.,TRBJ1-1,CASSLDRISREAFF,TGTGCCAGCAGCTTAGATCGAATCTCTCGGGAAGCTTTCTTT
TRBV2,.,12,.,TRBJ2-5,CASSHVQETQYF,TGTGCCAGCAGTCACGTCCAAGAGACCCAGTACTTC
TRBV5-4,.,12,.,TRBJ2-1,CASSLDRHEQFF,TGTGCCAGCAGCTTGGACCGGCATGAGCAGTTCTTC
TRBV10-1,.,11,.,TRBJ2-7,CDRFHSYEQYF,TGCGACAGGTTCCACTCCTACGAGCAGTACTTC
TRBV6-5,.,13,.,TRBJ2-7,CASRPTLRNEQYF,TGTGCCAGCAGGCCGACTTTAAGAAACGAGCAGTACTTC
TRBV10-2,TRBD1,15,.,TRBJ2-3,CASSGGTGNPDTQYF,TGCGCCAGCAGTGGAGGGACAGGGAATCCGGATACGCAGTATTTT
TRBV12-3/TRBV12-4,.,13,.,TRBJ1-2,CASSLDTNYGYTF,TGTGCCAGCAGTTTAGACACCAACTATGGCTACACCTTC
TRBV28,.,11,.,TRBJ1-1,CASSLVADAFF,TGTGCCAGCAGTTTAGTAGCAGACGCTTTCTTT
TRBV11-2,TRBD1,15,.,TRBJ2-3,CASSLAGTDTDTQYF,TGTGCCAGCAGCTTAGCCGGGACAGACACAGATACGCAGTATTTT
TRBV9,.,13,.,TRBJ2-3,CASSVAITDTQYF,TGTGCCAGCAGCGTCGCAATAACAGATACGCAGTATTTT
TRBV11-2,TRBD1,15,few,TRBJ1-2,CASSGQARSKVGYTF,TGTGCCAGCAGCGGACAGGCACGGAGTAAAGTCGGCTACACCTTC
TRBV12-2,.,18,.,TRBJ1-2,CASRLGSNYFGPLYGYTF,TGTGCAAGTCGCTTAGGATCTAATTACTTCGGTCCCCTCTATGGCTACACCTTC
TRBV5-6,.,15,.,TRBJ1-1,CASSRFWTPITEAFF,TGTGCCAGCAGCAGATTTTGGACCCCCATCACTGAAGCTTTCTTT
TRBV5-4,.,13,once,TRBJ2-2,CASSFVSVGELFF,TGTGCCAGCAGCTTCGTCTCAGTGGGGGAGCTGTTTTTT
TRBV28,TRBD1,14,.,TRBJ1-2,CASSTRDRVYGYTF,TGTGCCAGCAGCACCCGGGACAGGGTCTATGGCTACACCTTC
TRBV5-1,.,15,.,TRBJ2-7,CASSLLTGTQNEQYF,TGCGCCAGCAGCTTACTTACCGGGACACAAAACGAGCAGTACTTC
TRBV4-1,.,17,.,TRBJ2-5,CASSSLPRAVGQETQYF,TGCGCCAGCAGCTCGCTTCCCCGCGCGGTGGGGCAAGAGACCCAGTACTTC
TRBV4-1,.,13,.,TRBJ1-3,CASSQARAATIYF,TGCGCCAGCAGCCAAGCCAGGGCCGCCACCATATATTTT
TRBV9,.,17,.,TRBJ2-3,CASSVGYRSFSTDTQYF,TGTGCCAGCAGCGTAGGATATAGGAGCTTTAGCACAGATACGCAGTATTTT
TRBV5-3,TRBD2,14,.,TRBJ2-3,CARYSGRNADTQYF,TGTGCCCGTTATAGCGGGAGAAACGCAGATACGCAGTATTTT
TRBV19,TRBD1,16,once,TRBJ2-7,CASSPKQGSAPYEQYF,TGTGCCAGTAGTCCTAAACAGGGGTCAGCCCCCTACGAGCAGTACTTC
TRBV6-6,.,13,few,TRBJ2-2,CASSASSTGELFF,TGTGCCAGCAGTGCCTCGTCCACCGGGGAGCTGTTTTTT
TRBV11-3,.,13,.,TRBJ1-1,CASSFPWESEAFF,TGTGCCAGCAGCTTCCCCTGGGAGTCTGAAGCTTTCTTT
TRBV6-5,.,13,.,TRBJ2-2,CASSLKGTGELFF,TGTGCCAGCAGCCTCAAGGGGACCGGGGAGCTGTTTTTT
TRBV6-1,.,13,.,TRBJ1-2,CASTLGGEYGYTF,TGTGCCAGCACCCTTGGGGGGGAATATGGCTACACCTTC
TRBV19,.,16,.,TRBJ1-6,CASSILGGSYNSPLHF,TGTGCCAGTAGTATATTAGGGGGCTCCTATAATTCACCCCTCCACTTT
TRBV6-2/TRBV6-3,TRBD1,15,.,TRBJ2-1,CASRPIGQGWNEQFF,TGTGCCAGCAGGCCTATAGGACAGGGATGGAATGAGCAGTTCTTC
TRBV11-3,.,12,.,TRBJ2-4,CASAAWEGIQYF,TGTGCCAGCGCTGCGTGGGAAGGCATTCAGTACTTC
TRBV5-8,.,18,.,TRBJ2-1,CASSLGQILGRPNNEQFF,TGTGCCAGCAGCTTAGGGCAGATACTAGGGCGTCCCAACAATGAGCAGTTCTTC
TRBV5-6,TRBD1,14,.,TRBJ1-3,CASRSTGSGNTIYF,TGTGCCAGCAGATCGACAGGGTCTGGAAACACCATATATTTT